The 14 T cell receptor beta chains reported below all come from one sample, sequenced in a study of shared clonotypes between healthy human individuals. Naive CD8 populations comprised CD45RO-negative cells positively selected for CCR7, excluding terminally differentiated effector memory CD45RA+ cells. Assay: immunoSEQ multiplex PCR; the TCRdb copy retains only in-frame clones and omits some. The sample consists of 1.5 million to 2.5 million clones, less than 95% of them appearing once. Sequences were obtained from naive CD8+ T cells sorted from blood. These receptors originate from a man between 18 and 29 years old in good health.

The rearrangement uses TRBV19 and TRBJ2-7; maybe TRBD1 (6 bases). The CDR3 loop spans 15 amino acids. With 8 bases removed from V and 1 base from J, the gap between germline ends came to 18 bases. Germline CDR1 is LNHDA and CDR2 is SQIVND (reference sequence). CDR3 protein: CASSFSDQGSYEQYF. CDR3 DNA: TGTGCCAGTTCTTTTAGCGACCAGGGGTCCTACGAGCAGTACTTC.

CDR3 amino acids: CASSQDSNQPQHF. The CDR3 nucleotides are TGCGCCAGCAGCCAAGATAGCAATCAGCCCCAGCATTTT. The chain employs TRBV4-1 and TRBJ1-5; D not certain. Trimming shortened V by 0 bases and J by 0 bases, and 0 bases separated the two germline ends. Germline CDR1 MGHRA, CDR2 YSYEKL. CDR3 length equals 13 residues.

The chain uses TRBV27 and TRBJ2-5; D is unresolved. Trimming removed 1 base at V and 5 bases at J, with 8 bases between. CDR3 length: 13 amino acids. Germline assignment: CDR1 MNHEY and CDR2 SMNVEV (reference sequence). The CDR3 loop is CASSLLMGETQYF. CDR3 in DNA: TGTGCCAGCAGTTTATTGATGGGGGAGACCCAGTACTTC.

This clone is a singleton in its sample. CDR3 residues: CASSLGQSYEQYF. CDR3 DNA: TGTGCCAGCAGTCTGGGACAGTCCTACGAGCAGTACTTC. The chain has TRBV6-5 and TRBJ2-7; 7 bases are a match to TRBD1. V lost 5 bases to trimming and J lost 1 base; unmatched junction nucleotides: 2. CDR1 and CDR2 from the germline V gene are MNHEY and SVGAGI. CDR3 length equals 13 residues.

The V call is TRBV5-1, the J call TRBJ2-1; 14 bases map to TRBD2. V dropped 1 base and J dropped 6; count of bases not matched to a gene: 9. The CDR3 consists of 18 residues. Germline lookup yields CDR1 SGHRS and CDR2 YFSETQ. The DNA for the CDR3 is TGCGCCAGCAGCTTGCTTCCGGGACTAGCGGGAGAATTCAATGAGCAGTTCTTC. Residues: CASSLLPGLAGEFNEQFF. Filled out from reference TRBV5-1 and TRBJ2-1, the complete variable domain reads KAGVTQTPRYLIKTRGQQVTLSCSPISGHRSVSWYQQTPGQGLQFLFEYFSETQRNKGNFPGRFSGRQFSNSRSEMNVSTLELGDSALYLCASSLLPGLAGEFNEQFFGPGTRLTVL.

V gene TRBV4-3 combines with J gene TRBJ2-5; 7 bases fit TRBD1. Germline CDR1 LGHNA, CDR2 YSLEER. J gave up 3 bases and V 0 bases, and 4 bases lay outside the gene matches. CDR3 length: 15 amino acids. CDR3 protein: CASSQDTTGEETQYF. CDR3 nucleotide sequence: TGCGCCAGCAGCCAAGATACCACAGGGGAAGAGACCCAGTACTTC.

As regards this clone: The sample holds other DNA sequences that translate to the same CDR3. This chain uses TRBV27 with TRBJ2-7; D not resolved. Germline V gene data show CDR1 as MNHEY and CDR2 as SMNVEV (reference sequence). The CDR3 is 13 amino acids. V lost 3 bases and J 2 bases, leaving 8 bases between the germline ends. CDR3 residues: CASSLGRAYEQYF. DNA of the CDR3: TGTGCCAGCAGTTTGGGCAGAGCCTACGAGCAGTACTTC.

This chain connects TRBV2 to TRBJ2-1; D may be TRBD1 or TRBD2 (5 bases each). This CDR3 contains 16 residues. Germline V gives CDR1 SNHLY, CDR2 FYNNEI. Between the trimmed V and J ends, which lost 2 bases and 2 bases, there was a span of 13 bases. CDR3 amino acids: CASSEFGGLTYNEQFF. CDR3 nucleotides: TGTGCCAGCAGTGAATTTGGGGGATTGACCTACAATGAGCAGTTCTTC.

The chain is built from TRBV4-3 and TRBJ2-1, with a tentative D call TRBD2 (5 bases). V shed 3 bases and J shed 3 bases, with 12 bases lying between them. CDR1 and CDR2 (germline): LGHNA, YSLEER. The CDR3 is made up of 15 amino acids. The CDR3 loop reads CASSHGSGSYNEQFF. The DNA of the CDR3 is TGCGCCAGCAGCCATGGGTCGGGGAGCTACAATGAGCAGTTCTTC.

The chain links TRBV10-3 to TRBJ2-3, with TRBD2 matching over 9 bases. This CDR3 is built from 16 residues. The trim removed 10 bases at V and 0 bases at J, leaving 11 bases unmatched. Germline CDR1 is ENHRY and CDR2 is SYGVKD. The CDR3 sequence: CATSDVAGGSTDTQYF. The CDR3 nucleotides are TGTGCCACGTCCGACGTGGCGGGGGGGAGCACAGATACGCAGTATTTT.

This clone was seen once. V is TRBV5-1 and J is TRBJ1-5; TRBD1 matches 8 bases. The CDR3 runs to 17 residues. J gave up 2 bases and V 6 bases, and 13 bases lay outside the gene matches. Looked up from germline, CDR1 is SGHRS and CDR2 is YFSETQ. CDR3 bases: TGCGCCAGCAACCGGACAGGGAAATGGGACGGCAATCAGCCCCAGCATTTT. Translation gives CASNRTGKWDGNQPQHF. The entire variable domain, with the rest obtained from reference TRBV5-1 and TRBJ1-5, is as follows: KAGVTQTPRYLIKTRGQQVTLSCSPISGHRSVSWYQQTPGQGLQFLFEYFSETQRNKGNFPGRFSGRQFSNSRSEMNVSTLELGDSALYLCASNRTGKWDGNQPQHFGDGTRLSIL.

The chain links TRBV29-1 to TRBJ1-1; D may be TRBD1 (5 bases). The germline V gene encodes CDR1 SQVTM and CDR2 ANQGSEA. V was trimmed by 6 bases and J by 2 bases, leaving 16 bases between them. The CDR3 totals 14 residues. CDR3 coding DNA: TGCAGCGTCTTCCTCCCGGACAAAAACACTGAAGCTTTCTTT. Translation gives CSVFLPDKNTEAFF.

The chain recombines TRBV27 with TRBJ1-2; a possible D gene is TRBD1 (5 bases). The CDR3 has 16 amino acids. CDR1 is MNHEY, CDR2 SMNVEV, per germline (reference sequence). Trimming took off 5 bases at V and 1 base at J, with 17 bases between the two ends. The CDR3 DNA reads as TGTGCCAGCAGTCCCTCCCAAGGGGAATTTAACTATGGCTACACCTTC. It translates to CASSPSQGEFNYGYTF.

This chain connects TRBV28 to TRBJ2-1; D perhaps matches TRBD1 (6 bases). The CDR3 spans 15 residues. V was trimmed by 6 bases and J by 4 bases, leaving 16 bases between them. Germline CDR1 and CDR2: MDHEN and SYDVKM. CDR3 nucleotides: TGTGCCAGCAGGGATACTGGACAGATATACAATGAGCAGTTCTTC. Translation: CASRDTGQIYNEQFF.